This T cell receptor beta chain is from a study of T-cell reconstitution after alpha-beta-depleted transplantation in children. The CDR3 runs 15 residues. V was pared by 4 bases and J by 1 base, with 14 bases between. CDR1 is MNHEY, CDR2 SVGAGI, per germline. TCRbeta library construction was performed incorporating unique molecular identifiers. TCRdb reprocessed the PCR reads with MiXCR, giving one entry per CDR3 protein. The sample consists of 200,000 to 300,000 distinct CDR3 sequences, around 12% of them appearing once. This clonotype was seen repeatedly, ten times or more. The chain has TRBV6-5 and TRBJ2-7, with D perhaps TRBD1 or TRBD2 (6 bases each). The sequence was obtained from a human donor who donated a stem cell graft to a child with acute lymphoblastic leukemia. The starting material was PBMCs from the stem cell graft donor, obtained from the stem cell graft. The CDR3 region has the DNA TGTGCCAGCAGTTCATTAGAGGGGGGATCCTACGAGCAGTACTTC. Translated: CASSSLEGGSYEQYF.